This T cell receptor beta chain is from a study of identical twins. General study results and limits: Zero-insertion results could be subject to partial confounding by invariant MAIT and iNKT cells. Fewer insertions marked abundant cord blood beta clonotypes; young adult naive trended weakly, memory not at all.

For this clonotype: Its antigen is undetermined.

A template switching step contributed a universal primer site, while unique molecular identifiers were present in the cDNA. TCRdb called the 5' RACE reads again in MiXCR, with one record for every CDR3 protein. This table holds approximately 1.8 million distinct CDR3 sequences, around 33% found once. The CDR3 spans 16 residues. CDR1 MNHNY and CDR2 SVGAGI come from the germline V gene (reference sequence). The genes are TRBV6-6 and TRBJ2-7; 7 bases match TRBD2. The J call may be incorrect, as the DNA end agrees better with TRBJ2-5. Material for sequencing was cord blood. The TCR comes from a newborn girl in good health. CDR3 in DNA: TGTGCCAGCAGTTACTCGAGCGGGGTGGGTTGGGAGACCCAGTACTTC. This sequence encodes CASSYSSGVGWETQYF.